This TCR beta chain was captured by sequencing in a study of shared clonotypes between healthy human individuals. As concerns this clone: Its specificity is unknown.

Trimming removed 3 bases from V and 4 bases from J; junction bases left unmatched: 5. The CDR3 consists of 14 residues. CDR1 and CDR2 (germline): MNHEY, SMNVEV (reference sequence). CD45RO-negative cells were positively selected for CCR7, leaving out terminally differentiated effector memory CD45RA+ cells. The study, taken as a whole, reports: Incomplete sequencing of sorted subsets was indicated by rarefaction despite large depth. Among non-shared clonotypes, generation probabilities were lower than among those shared by all four donors.

Execution of the assay was at deep level. The data were produced by immunoSEQ multiplex PCR, yet TCRdb's version contains in-frame clones alone and is incomplete. The data hold under 600,000 clones, with 95% to 98% observed a single time. The sequence was obtained from a man younger than 45 in good health. What was sequenced was naive CD8+ T cells sorted from blood. The V and J genes are TRBV27 and TRBJ2-7; the match to TRBD2 covers 8 bases. CDR3: CASSFGTRYYEQYF. The CDR3 DNA reads TGTGCCAGCAGTTTTGGGACTAGATATTACGAGCAGTACTTC.